Following are 24 T cell receptor beta chains from one sample sequenced in a study of PD-1 blockade in classical Hodgkin lymphoma. Time point denoted: cycle 4 day 1 (C4D1), after 5 to 7 weeks of nivolumab. Relapse after autologous stem cell transplantation occurred in every patient, and brentuximab vedotin exposure varied. Produced via immunoSEQ multiplex PCR; TCRdb's table is partial and in-frame only. The sample consists of around 50,000 clones, around 76% of them appearing once. Specimen: peripheral blood mononuclear cells (PBMCs), collected before the fourth cycle of nivolumab. The receptors here all came from a human donor with classical Hodgkin lymphoma.

The genes are TRBV11-2 and TRBJ1-5; a possible D gene is TRBD1 (5 bases). The length of the CDR3 is 15 residues. The V and J ends lost 5 bases and 1 base respectively, with 12 bases between them. Germline V gene sequence: CDR1 SGHAT, CDR2 FQNNGV. CDR3 in DNA: TGTGCCAGCAGCCAGGGAAGGGGAAGCAATCAGCCCCAGCATTTT. This encodes CASSQGRGSNQPQHF.

The chain combines TRBV19 with TRBJ2-5; D call uncertain. V lost 3 bases to trimming and J lost 5 bases, with 13 bases between them. CDR3 length equals 14 residues. Germline CDR1 is LNHDA and CDR2 is SQIVND (reference sequence). This CDR3 reads CASSISGAWETQYF. CDR3 in DNA: TGTGCCAGTAGTATTTCCGGTGCGTGGGAGACCCAGTACTTC.

The chain recombines TRBV7-2 with TRBJ2-7; tentative D call: TRBD1 (6 bases). With 5 bases removed from V and 6 bases from J, the gap between germline ends came to 17 bases. Germline V gives CDR1 SGHTA, CDR2 FQGNSA. The CDR3 runs to 14 residues. CDR3: CASSRNRVLGEQYF. Written as DNA, the CDR3 is TGTGCCAGCAGCCGGAACAGGGTCCTTGGCGAGCAGTACTTC.

The genes are TRBV25-1 and TRBJ2-1, with 13 bases matching TRBD2. Losses at the gene ends were 4 bases for V and 7 bases for J; bases not matched to a gene: 4. CDR3 length equals 15 residues. Germline V gene data show CDR1 as MGHDK and CDR2 as SYGVNS. The CDR3 loop is CASSGGLAGVNEQFF. The DNA of the CDR3 is TGTGCCAGCAGTGGTGGACTAGCGGGAGTGAATGAGCAGTTCTTC.

The V call is TRBV19, the J call TRBJ2-7; the match to TRBD1 covers 9 bases. In germline, CDR1 is LNHDA, CDR2 SQIVND (reference sequence). The V and J ends lost 3 bases and 3 bases, in that order; junction bases with no gene match: 9. The length of the CDR3 is 16 residues. CDR3 DNA: TGTGCCAGTAGTATCTTCGCGGGACAGGGTAGCTACGAGCAGTACTTC. It yields the protein CASSIFAGQGSYEQYF.

The chain carries TRBV4-1 and TRBJ2-1; tentative D call: TRBD2 (6 bases). Germline V gene data show CDR1 as MGHRA and CDR2 as YSYEKL. The ends were cut back, 0 bases at V and 3 bases at J, with 9 bases in the middle. The length of the CDR3 is 15 residues. Written as DNA, the CDR3 is TGCGCCAGCAGCCAAGACGGGGGAAACTACAATGAGCAGTTCTTC. Protein sequence: CASSQDGGNYNEQFF.

J is TRBJ1-1 and V is TRBV18; no definite D call. This CDR3 spans 15 amino acids. The V end was cut by 0 bases, the J end by 4 bases, with 12 bases between. Germline CDR1 and CDR2: KGHSH and LQKENI. CDR3: CASSPPGGYGTEAFF. CDR3 bases: TGTGCCAGCTCACCACCGGGAGGGTACGGCACTGAAGCTTTCTTT.

V is TRBV2 and J is TRBJ2-7; 9 bases map to TRBD2. Unmatched junction bases numbered 4, after V lost 7 bases and J lost 0 bases. The CDR3 has 14 amino acids. Germline CDR1 is SNHLY and CDR2 is FYNNEI. The CDR3 region is CASKTSGSSYEQYF. The CDR3 bases are TGTGCCAGCAAGACTAGCGGCAGCTCCTACGAGCAGTACTTC.

This clone was counted only a few times. The rearrangement links TRBV5-4 to TRBJ2-7; either TRBD1 or TRBD2 may supply D (6 bases each). Trimming shortened V by 2 bases and J by 4 bases, and 16 bases separated the two germline ends. Per germline, CDR1 SGHNT and CDR2 YYREEE (reference sequence). CDR3 length: 15 residues. CDR3 nucleotide sequence: TGTGCCAGCAGCTTTCTCGGGGGCGAGAGGTACGAGCAGTACTTC. This codes for CASSFLGGERYEQYF.

The chain couples TRBV4-1 to TRBJ1-1; the D is unclear. Germline V gives CDR1 MGHRA, CDR2 YSYEKL. With 11 bases removed from V and 0 bases from J, the gap between germline ends came to 13 bases. This CDR3 region has 13 residues. The CDR3 loop is CAGKQSMNTEAFF. The CDR3 bases are TGCGCCGGAAAACAGTCAATGAACACTGAAGCTTTCTTT.

The J gene is TRBJ2-3, the V gene TRBV5-4; 7 nucleotides agree with TRBD1. The V gene end was trimmed by 1 base and the J gene end by 4 bases; junction bases not matched to a gene: 3. This CDR3 is 14 amino acids long. In germline, CDR1 is SGHNT, CDR2 YYREEE (reference sequence). CDR3 protein: CASSLTGDADTQYF. In DNA form, the CDR3 reads TGTGCCAGCAGCTTGACAGGGGATGCAGATACGCAGTATTTT.

CDR3 coding DNA: TGTGCCAGCAGTTTAGATGCCGGGGGTACTGAAGCTTTCTTT. As protein: CASSLDAGGTEAFF. V and J are TRBV28 and TRBJ1-1, with TRBD1 as a possible D gene (5 bases). The V end lost 2 bases, the J end lost 5 bases, and 12 bases lay between the germline ends. Looked up from germline, CDR1 is MDHEN and CDR2 is SYDVKM. CDR3 length equals 14 residues.

There are a few counts of this clone. J is TRBJ2-5 and V is TRBV5-1; D ambiguous. Germline-derived CDR1 and CDR2 are SGHRS and YFSETQ. V dropped 0 bases and J dropped 3 bases, with 9 bases sitting between them. The CDR3 extends over 14 amino acids. The CDR3 bases are TGCGCCAGCAGCTTGGCCGGTCGGGAAGAGACCCAGTACTTC. Encoded protein: CASSLAGREETQYF. The full variable domain, with the rest looked up from reference TRBV5-1 and TRBJ2-5, is KAGVTQTPRYLIKTRGQQVTLSCSPISGHRSVSWYQQTPGQGLQFLFEYFSETQRNKGNFPGRFSGRQFSNSRSEMNVSTLELGDSALYLCASSLAGREETQYFGPGTRLLVL.

Written as DNA, the CDR3 is TGTGCCAGCAGCGCGCAGTCAGGACAGGGGGGTGGCTACACCTTC. Translation: CASSAQSGQGGGYTF. The J gene is TRBJ1-2, the V gene TRBV7-2; 10 bases map to TRBD1. The CDR3 sequence is 15 residues long. Losses at the gene ends were 5 bases for V and 7 bases for J; bases not matched to a gene: 10. The V gene's germline CDR1 is SGHTA and CDR2 FQGNSA.

The chain employs TRBV7-2 and TRBJ1-4; 10 bases are a match to TRBD1. Trimming took 5 bases from V and 11 from J; bases not matched to a gene: 11. Per the germline V gene, CDR1 is SGHTA and CDR2 is FQGNSA. The length of the CDR3 is 15 residues. The CDR3 bases are TGTGCCAGCAGCCCTACCGCGGGACAGGGGATTAAACTGTTTTTT. Residues: CASSPTAGQGIKLFF. Looking up the rest from reference TRBV7-2 and TRBJ1-4 gives the full variable domain: GAGVSQSPSNKVTEKGKDVELRCDPISGHTALYWYRQSLGQGLEFLIYFQGNSAPDKSGLPSDRFSAERTGGSVSTLTIQRTQQEDSAVYLCASSPTAGQGIKLFFGSGTQLSVL.

The J gene is TRBJ1-3, the V gene TRBV7-6; 11 bases are shared with TRBD1. The CDR3 has 17 amino acids. V trimming: 1 base; J trimming: 0 bases; junction bases outside the gene matches: 2. The germline V gene encodes CDR1 SGHVS and CDR2 FNYEAQ. As DNA, the CDR3 is TGTGCCAGCAGCTTAGTTGGGACAGGGGGCTCTGGAAACACCATATATTTT. Its translation: CASSLVGTGGSGNTIYF.

This chain links TRBV7-2 with TRBJ1-1; 7 positions match TRBD1. CDR1 is SGHTA and CDR2 is FQGNSA in the germline V gene. Trimming cost V 4 bases and J 6 bases; bases outside gene matches: 8. This CDR3 spans 14 amino acids. The CDR3 protein is CASSSYRGGAEAFF. CDR3 nucleotide sequence: TGTGCCAGCAGCTCCTACAGGGGAGGGGCTGAAGCTTTCTTT.

V gene TRBV7-2 combines with J gene TRBJ2-1, with D perhaps matching TRBD2 (5 bases). Between the trimmed V and J ends, which lost 3 bases and 3 bases, there was a span of 6 bases. CDR3 length: 13 residues. Germline V lookup: CDR1 SGHTA, CDR2 FQGNSA. CDR3 residues: CASSFRDYNEQFF. The DNA of the CDR3 is TGTGCCAGCAGCTTCCGGGACTACAATGAGCAGTTCTTC.

V and J are TRBV18 and TRBJ2-1, with a possible D match to TRBD2 (7 bases). There are 16 residues in the CDR3. Germline V lookup: CDR1 KGHSH, CDR2 LQKENI. Trimming cost V 0 bases and J 2 bases, with 11 bases left between them. The CDR3 DNA reads TGTGCCAGCTCACCACCGGGGGGGCTCACCTACAATGAGCAGTTCTTC. As protein: CASSPPGGLTYNEQFF.

The chain couples TRBV10-3 to TRBJ1-5; 7 positions match TRBD1. Looked up from germline, CDR1 is ENHRY and CDR2 is SYGVKD. The CDR3 consists of 15 residues. V lost 6 bases, J lost 4 bases, and 9 bases stayed unmatched. CDR3 in amino acids: CAISTGVNRNQPQHF. The CDR3 nucleotides are TGTGCCATCAGCACAGGGGTTAATCGGAATCAGCCCCAGCATTTT.

This clone was counted a single time. The V and J genes are TRBV18 and TRBJ1-1; D unresolved. Trimming pared 2 bases from V and 1 base from J, leaving 14 bases between. Germline-derived CDR1 and CDR2 are KGHSH and LQKENI. The CDR3 runs to 16 residues. CDR3 in amino acids: CASSPRVAGGNTEAFF. The CDR3 nucleotides read TGTGCCAGCTCACCAAGGGTCGCAGGAGGGAACACTGAAGCTTTCTTT.

V usage is TRBV6-5 and J usage is TRBJ2-7; 7 positions match TRBD1. With 7 bases clipped from V and 3 bases from J, the junction kept 12 bases outside the gene matches. Germline CDR1 is MNHEY and CDR2 is SVGAGI. This CDR3 comprises 15 residues. The CDR3 DNA is TGTGCCAGCATCCTACAGGGGCGTTTGGGCTACGAGCAGTACTTC. Amino acids: CASILQGRLGYEQYF.

V is TRBV28 and J is TRBJ1-1; unclear D gene. Between the trimmed V and J ends, which lost 7 bases and 5 bases, there was a span of 11 bases. CDR3 length equals 12 residues. Germline loops: CDR1 MDHEN, CDR2 SYDVKM. The chain's CDR3 is CASIQSRTEAFF. CDR3 DNA sequence: TGTGCCAGCATACAGTCGAGGACTGAAGCTTTCTTT.

The chain recombines TRBV7-6 with TRBJ1-5; D is possibly TRBD1 (6 bases). Per the germline V gene, CDR1 is SGHVS and CDR2 is FNYEAQ. Deletions cut 6 bases from V and 6 bases from J, with 15 bases between. CDR3 length: 14 residues. CDR3 amino acids: CASSPNPGVQPQHF. CDR3 bases: TGTGCCAGCAGTCCCAACCCAGGGGTTCAGCCCCAGCATTTT.